One sample yielded the 30 T cell receptor beta chains listed below, sequenced in a study of T cells after yellow fever vaccination. TCRdb re-called the 5' RACE reads through MiXCR, storing one row per CDR3 protein. The repertoire holds around 340,000 distinct CDR3 sequences, with approximately 12% as singletons. The sequences come from CD4+ T cells sorted from PBMCs, collected 15 days after the yellow fever booster vaccination. The receptors shown here come from a man aged 18 to 29 who received the YFV17D yellow fever vaccine.

This clonotype showed up just a few times. The J gene is TRBJ1-1, the V gene TRBV7-9; D is unresolved. The V end was cut by 5 bases, the J end by 4 bases, with 20 bases between. CDR3 length: 16 residues. CDR1 SEHNR and CDR2 FQNEAQ come from the germline V gene (reference sequence). The CDR3 loop is CASSPRSVRAGTEAFF. DNA for the CDR3: TGTGCCAGCAGCCCGCGGTCGGTCCGCGCGGGCACTGAAGCTTTCTTT.

CDR3 DNA: TGTGCCAGCAGCCGGGGCAGGGGTAACGAGCAGTACGTC. Translation: CASSRGRGNEQYV. The chain is built from TRBV7-9 and TRBJ2-7; the D gene is possibly TRBD1 (6 bases). The germline gives CDR1 SEHNR, CDR2 FQNEAQ (reference sequence). The CDR3 is 13 residues long. Trimming removed 5 bases from V and 5 bases from J, with 13 bases in between.

This chain joins TRBV6-6 and TRBJ2-5, with TRBD2 as a possible D gene (6 bases). CDR1 is MNHNY and CDR2 is SVGAGI in the germline V gene (reference sequence). Trimming removed 7 bases at V and 5 bases at J, with 17 bases between. This CDR3 is 14 amino acids long. CDR3 in DNA: TGTGCCAGCACTTCGGGGGAGCTCGGGGAGACCCAGTACTTC. Protein: CASTSGELGETQYF.

This clonotype was seen more than once but under ten times. DNA of the CDR3: TGTGCCAGCAGTGGCAGGGTTTGGGGGGAGCTGTTTTTT. It is translated as CASSGRVWGELFF. The chain has TRBV28 and TRBJ2-2, with D tentatively TRBD1 (5 bases). Trimming shortened V by 5 bases and J by 8 bases, and 12 bases separated the two germline ends. The CDR3 covers 13 residues. Per the germline V gene, CDR1 is MDHEN and CDR2 is SYDVKM.

This clonotype was picked up a small number of times. The rearrangement joins TRBV5-1 to TRBJ1-2, with 9 nucleotides matching TRBD1. Germline V gene data show CDR1 as SGHRS and CDR2 as YFSETQ. V trimming: 4 bases; J trimming: 8 bases; junction bases outside the gene matches: 9. The CDR3 runs 14 residues. CDR3 sequence (DNA): TGCGCCAGCAGCGCATCGGACAGGGGTGACGGCTACACCTTC. This sequence encodes CASSASDRGDGYTF. The complete variable domain, with remaining parts taken from reference TRBV5-1 and TRBJ1-2, reads KAGVTQTPRYLIKTRGQQVTLSCSPISGHRSVSWYQQTPGQGLQFLFEYFSETQRNKGNFPGRFSGRQFSNSRSEMNVSTLELGDSALYLCASSASDRGDGYTFGSGTRLTVV.

This sequence joins TRBV7-2 and TRBJ2-7; 11 nucleotides agree with TRBD1. V lost 0 bases to trimming and J lost 5 bases; unmatched junction nucleotides: 3. This CDR3 region has 15 residues. The germline V gene has CDR1 SGHTA and CDR2 FQGNSA. The DNA of the CDR3 is TGTGCCAGCAGCTTAGCGCCGGGACAGGGGGACGAGCAGTACTTC. Its protein product is CASSLAPGQGDEQYF.

This clonotype was seen more than once but under ten times. The chain's CDR3 is CASSQDRGNIQYF. DNA of the CDR3: TGTGCCAGCAGCCAGGACAGGGGGAACATTCAGTACTTC. J is TRBJ2-4 and V is TRBV27; the match to TRBD1 covers 10 bases. The J segment lost 7 bases and the V segment lost 6 bases, leaving 3 bases of the junction unmatched. Per germline, CDR1 MNHEY and CDR2 SMNVEV (reference sequence). This CDR3 spans 13 amino acids.

This clonotype has a handful of counts. This chain links TRBV20-1 with TRBJ2-2; D may match TRBD1 or TRBD2 (5 bases each). This CDR3 has 14 amino acids. Trimming left V 4 bases short and J 0 bases short, with 9 bases between. Germline-derived CDR1 and CDR2 are DFQATT and SNEGSKA (reference sequence). CDR3 bases: TGCAGTGCTACAGGGACCGCGAACACCGGGGAGCTGTTTTTT. Amino acids: CSATGTANTGELFF.

The sample holds a few counts of this clonotype. The rearrangement uses TRBV6-5 and TRBJ1-2; TRBD1 is a possible D gene (6 bases). Trimming removed 4 bases at V and 0 bases at J, with 15 bases between. The CDR3 has 16 residues. Germline V CDR1 and CDR2: MNHEY, SVGAGI. The CDR3 loop reads CASSSLGGAPNYGYTF. In DNA form, the CDR3 reads TGTGCCAGCAGTTCCCTCGGGGGGGCCCCTAACTATGGCTACACCTTC.

The chain uses TRBV28 and TRBJ2-7; 9 positions match TRBD2. The germline CDR1 and CDR2 sequences are MDHEN and SYDVKM. There are 16 residues in the CDR3. V gave up 5 bases and J gave up 2 bases; unmatched junction bases: 10. CDR3 amino acids: CASSTPFSSGAYEQYV. CDR3 nucleotides: TGTGCCAGCAGTACCCCCTTTTCTAGCGGGGCCTACGAGCAGTACGTC.

This clonotype was picked up a small number of times. J is TRBJ2-2 and V is TRBV24-1; 10 bases align to TRBD2. The trim removed 2 bases at V and 4 bases at J, leaving 3 bases unmatched. The CDR3 has 16 amino acids. Germline V lookup: CDR1 KGHDR, CDR2 SFDVKD. CDR3 in amino acids: CATSDSSSGGTGELFF. The CDR3 DNA reads TGTGCCACCAGTGATTCATCTAGCGGGGGCACCGGGGAGCTGTTTTTT.

This clonotype has more than one count but fewer than ten. The V call is TRBV18, the J call TRBJ2-3; maybe TRBD2 (5 bases). CDR3 length equals 15 residues. Trimming took 6 bases from V and 6 from J, leaving 19 bases between them. CDR1 and CDR2 from the germline V gene are KGHSH and LQKENI. CDR3 sequence reads: CASSPRILAGDTQYF. CDR3 nucleotides: TGTGCCAGCTCCCCGCGGATCCTAGCAGGCGATACGCAGTATTTT.

This clonotype was seen a few times. This rearrangement joins TRBV6-2 or TRBV6-3 to TRBJ2-5; 7 nucleotides align to TRBD1. Trimming cost V 10 bases and J 4 bases; bases outside gene matches: 9. Germline assignment: CDR1 MNHEY and CDR2 SVGEGT. CDR3 size: 13 residues. The DNA for the CDR3 is TGTGCCACCCGGAGAGGGGGCATAGAGACCCAGTACTTC. Translated, it gives CATRRGGIETQYF.

This clonotype was observed many times. This rearrangement joins TRBV29-1 to TRBJ1-1; no firm D call. Deletions cut 7 bases from V and 4 bases from J, with 19 bases between. This CDR3 has 14 residues. Germline V gene data show CDR1 as SQVTM and CDR2 as ANQGSEA. In DNA form, the CDR3 reads TGCAGCGCTACGAGAGAGATAGGAGGCACTGAAGCTTTCTTT. Amino acid sequence: CSATREIGGTEAFF.

V is TRBV3-1 and J is TRBJ1-1; D remains unclear. CDR1 is LGHDT and CDR2 is YNNKEL in the germline V gene (reference sequence). Trimming left V 1 base short and J 4 bases short, with 10 bases between. The CDR3 extends over 14 amino acids. CDR3 coding DNA: TGTGCCAGCAGCCAAGGGGAATGGGGCACTGAAGCTTTCTTT. Its protein is CASSQGEWGTEAFF.

The rearrangement links TRBV18 to TRBJ2-2; possibly TRBD1 for D (6 bases). The V gene's germline CDR1 is KGHSH and CDR2 LQKENI. Between the trimmed V and J ends, which lost 5 bases and 0 bases, there was a span of 13 bases. The CDR3 extends over 16 amino acids. The CDR3 sequence is CASSTNYRANTGELFF. CDR3 nucleotide sequence: TGTGCCAGCTCAACCAACTACAGGGCGAACACCGGGGAGCTGTTTTTT.

The V gene is TRBV6-6, the J gene TRBJ1-3; D is uncertain. This CDR3 has 17 residues. In germline, CDR1 is MNHNY, CDR2 SVGAGI (reference sequence). Deletions cut 0 bases from V and 0 bases from J, with 12 bases between. This chain's CDR3 is CASSYSTDALSGNTIYF. CDR3 DNA: TGTGCCAGCAGTTACTCCACGGACGCGCTCTCTGGAAACACCATATATTTT.

The gene calls are TRBV6-6 and TRBJ1-5; D remains ambiguous. CDR1 is MNHNY and CDR2 is SVGAGI in the germline V gene (reference sequence). Trimming left V 7 bases short and J 1 base short, with 11 bases between. The CDR3 sequence is 14 residues long. Here the CDR3 reads CASTQFRSNQPQHF. CDR3 nucleotides: TGTGCCAGCACTCAGTTTAGGAGCAATCAGCCCCAGCATTTT.

This clonotype was picked up a small number of times. The chain is built from TRBV12-5 and TRBJ2-3, with TRBD2 identical over 14 bases. V lost 7 bases and J lost 2; bases outside the gene matches: 5. Germline V gene sequence: CDR1 LGHNT, CDR2 FRNRAP. This CDR3 has 16 amino acids. CDR3 sequence reads: CASARLAGGTTDTQYF. In DNA form, the CDR3 reads TGTGCTAGTGCCAGACTAGCGGGGGGGACCACAGATACGCAGTATTTT.

This clonotype has a handful of counts. The gene calls are TRBV20-1 and TRBJ1-2, with 8 bases fitting TRBD1. The CDR3 length is 17 residues. With V trimmed by 1 base and J by 0 bases, 10 bases remained unmatched. Germline CDR1 is DFQATT and CDR2 is SNEGSKA (reference sequence). The CDR3 loop is CSARARSQGAANYGYTF. In DNA, the CDR3 is TGCAGTGCTAGAGCCCGTTCCCAGGGGGCAGCTAACTATGGCTACACCTTC.

The V and J genes are TRBV7-2 and TRBJ1-1; no definite D call. This CDR3 has 13 amino acids. V lost 5 bases, J lost 1 base, and 8 bases lay in between. The germline gives CDR1 SGHTA, CDR2 FQGNSA. CDR3 protein: CASSVRRNTEAFF. For the CDR3, the DNA is TGTGCCAGCAGCGTACGGCGGAACACTGAAGCTTTCTTT. Supplemented by reference TRBV7-2 and TRBJ1-1, the full variable domain reads GAGVSQSPSNKVTEKGKDVELRCDPISGHTALYWYRQSLGQGLEFLIYFQGNSAPDKSGLPSDRFSAERTGGSVSTLTIQRTQQEDSAVYLCASSVRRNTEAFFGQGTRLTVV.

At least ten counts were recorded for this clonotype. The chain is built from TRBV5-1 and TRBJ2-7, with 10 bases fitting TRBD1. The CDR3 runs 14 residues. The germline gives CDR1 SGHRS, CDR2 YFSETQ. Trimming cost V 4 bases and J 6 bases; bases outside gene matches: 7. This chain's CDR3 is CASSTGQGFPEQYV. CDR3 sequence (DNA): TGCGCCAGCAGCACGGGACAGGGGTTTCCCGAGCAGTACGTC.

Only a few counts were recorded for this clonotype. The genes are TRBV20-1 and TRBJ1-5; D is unresolved. V dropped 6 bases and J dropped 2 bases, with 8 bases sitting between them. CDR3 length equals 12 residues. Germline V gene lookup returns CDR1 DFQATT and CDR2 SNEGSKA (reference sequence). CDR3: CSAKQRNQPQHF. CDR3 bases: TGCAGTGCCAAGCAGCGCAATCAGCCCCAGCATTTT.

The CDR3 spells CASSEYPKGRAGANVLTF. CDR3 DNA: TGTGCCAGCAGTGAATACCCCAAGGGGAGGGCTGGGGCCAACGTCCTGACTTTC. This chain links TRBV25-1 with TRBJ2-6, with 7 bases that match TRBD2. The germline gives CDR1 MGHDK, CDR2 SYGVNS. J lost 2 bases, V lost 0 bases, and 7 bases had no gene match. There are 18 residues in the CDR3.

The table lists this clonotype with many counts. The rearrangement joins TRBV7-2 to TRBJ2-5, with TRBD2 identical over 9 bases. This CDR3 region has 14 residues. The junction had 6 bases not matched to a gene; V was cut back by 5 bases and J by 5 bases. CDR1 SGHTA and CDR2 FQGNSA come from the germline V gene. The CDR3 region is CASSPSGGLETQYF. CDR3 in DNA: TGTGCCAGCAGCCCAAGCGGGGGGCTGGAGACCCAGTACTTC.

This clonotype was detected a few times. The V and J genes are TRBV9 and TRBJ1-2; D gene ambiguous. The CDR3 is 16 residues long. Germline V gene lookup returns CDR1 SGDLS and CDR2 YYNGEE. Trimming removed 0 bases at V and 6 bases at J, with 18 bases between. The CDR3 DNA is TGTGCCAGCAGCGTAGATCCCAAGCCCTCTGACGATGGCTACACCTTC. Translation: CASSVDPKPSDDGYTF.

In this sample, this clonotype turned up many times. The rearrangement uses TRBV4-1 and TRBJ1-1; D perhaps matches TRBD1 (5 bases). The germline V gene has CDR1 MGHRA and CDR2 YSYEKL. The CDR3 has 13 residues. Deletions cut 2 bases from V and 9 bases from J, with 13 bases between. The DNA for the CDR3 is TGCGCCAGCAGCCAAAGAGGGGAGGTGAAAGCTTTCTTT. Translating it yields CASSQRGEVKAFF.

The gene calls are TRBV18 and TRBJ2-7; 9 positions match TRBD1. The V gene end was trimmed by 5 bases and the J gene end by 4 bases; junction bases not matched to a gene: 6. CDR1 KGHSH and CDR2 LQKENI come from the germline V gene. The CDR3 length is 14 residues. The DNA for the CDR3 is TGTGCCAGCTCAGTTACAGGGGGCAGATACGAGCAGTACTTC. Translated, it gives CASSVTGGRYEQYF. Filled out from reference TRBV18 and TRBJ2-7, the complete variable domain reads NAGVMQNPRHLVRRRGQEARLRCSPMKGHSHVYWYRQLPEEGLKFMVYLQKENIIDESGMPKERFSAEFPKEGPSILRIQQVVRGDSAAYFCASSVTGGRYEQYFGPGTRLTVT.

There are many counts of this clonotype. CDR3 nucleotide sequence: TGTGCCAGCAGCTTAAACCCCCCCGGAGGCAATCAGCCCCAGCATTTT. It encodes CASSLNPPGGNQPQHF. V usage is TRBV7-6 and J usage is TRBJ1-5, with D unclear. CDR1 is SGHVS and CDR2 is FNYEAQ in the germline V gene. The ends were cut back, 2 bases at V and 2 bases at J, with 13 bases in the middle. The CDR3 is 16 residues long.

This clonotype was observed a handful of times. The chain combines TRBV18 with TRBJ2-1, with 10 bases aligning to TRBD2. Germline V CDR1 and CDR2: KGHSH, LQKENI. CDR3 length: 16 amino acids. J gave up 2 bases and V 3 bases, and 4 bases lay outside the gene matches. DNA for the CDR3: TGTGCCAGCTCACCGTATACTAGCGGGGCCTACAATGAGCAGTTCTTC. Translation gives CASSPYTSGAYNEQFF.